This T cell receptor (beta chain) was sequenced during a study (dated by TCRdb to 2014 to 2015). Regarding the complete study: The study tested whether tumor-infiltrating Tregs in breast cancer are recruited from blood Tregs or converted in situ from other CD4+ T cell subsets.

Overall study outcomes, separate from this receptor: Validation in the larger cohort was restricted to a single TCR beta V-J rearrangement rather than whole repertoires. The TCR alpha and beta sequences of tumor-infiltrating Tregs showed the greatest overlap with tumor naive CD4+ T cells, followed by blood naive CD4+ T cells. The TCR gene usage of tumor memory CD4+ T cells clustered together with blood and lymph node memory CD4+ cells and with lymph node naive CD4+ cells.

Full-length TCR variable regions were amplified by 5' RACE PCR with constant-region reverse primers, followed by semi-nested PCR with Nested Universal Primer A. Using the ReliaPrep RNA Cell Miniprep System, total RNA was extracted, and the SMARTer RACE 5'/3' Kit was then used to reverse transcribe the RNA into 5'RACE-ready cDNA. Full-length TCR alpha and beta libraries were barcoded with multiplex adaptors and sequenced on an Illumina MiSeq. Per the source publication's procedure: For each of nine subset-tissue groups, sequencing data from the five patients were combined, and the groups were compared by unsupervised clustering of TCR gene usage. Repertoire similarity was calculated with the Morisita-Horn index, weighting shared sequences by their contribution to each repertoire. The public reads were reprocessed in TCRdb via fastp at Q25 and MiXCR, keeping in-frame beta chains. For every CDR3 protein sequence, its rows merge into one entry that carries the most common genes and DNA. TCRdb's processing, not the study's, gives the V and J calls here. The sample records roughly 10,000 distinct CDR3 sequences, 12% to 15% of which are singletons. The ten most abundant clones make up around 3.3% of the sample.

CD4+CD25+CD127-/low cells were isolated as Tregs. Tregs, naive and memory CD4+ T cells from tumor, blood and ipsilateral draining lymph nodes of 4 or 5 breast cancer patients underwent full-length TCR alpha and beta sequencing. Ficoll density gradient centrifugation was used to isolate mononuclear cells from lymph nodes or from 50 ml of peripheral blood. A purity exceeding 90% was confirmed by FACS for the sorted cell populations. This clonotype is categorized as medium-sized (0.01 to 0.1%). Its antigen is not yet known. Per-base qualities were not stored, and no clone one base away is much larger. The germline V gene supplies CDR1 SGHTA and CDR2 FQGNSA. The V and J ends are trimmed by 1 base and 0 bases, leaving 13 bases between them. There are 17 amino acids in the CDR3, from cysteine to phenylalanine inclusive. Just CDR3 DNA is preserved here, 51 bases in frame from base 1.

Recombination linked TRBV7-2 to TRBJ1-5, with no reliable assignment of the D segment. The source material was Tregs sorted from blood. This clonotype originated in a female donor with breast cancer. DNA sequence: TGTGCCAGCAGCTTAGGGCGGACGTACGATAGCAATCAGCCCCAGCATTTT. Translated, it reads CASSLGRTYDSNQPQHF. With the rest looked up from the reference TRBV7-2 and TRBJ1-5 genes rather than sequenced, the full variable domain is GAGVSQSPSNKVTEKGKDVELRCDPISGHTALYWYRQSLGQGLEFLIYFQGNSAPDKSGLPSDRFSAERTGGSVSTLTIQRTQQEDSAVYLCASSLGRTYDSNQPQHFGDGTRLSIL.